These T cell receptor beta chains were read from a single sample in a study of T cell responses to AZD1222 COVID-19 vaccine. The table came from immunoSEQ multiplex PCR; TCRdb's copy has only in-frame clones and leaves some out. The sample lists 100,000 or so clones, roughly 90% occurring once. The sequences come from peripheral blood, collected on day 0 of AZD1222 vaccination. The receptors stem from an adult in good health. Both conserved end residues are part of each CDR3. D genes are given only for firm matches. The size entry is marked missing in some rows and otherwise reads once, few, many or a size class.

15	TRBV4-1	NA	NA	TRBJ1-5	CASSLRGLSNQPQHF	TGCGCCAGCAGCCTGCGCGGACTTAGCAATCAGCCCCAGCATTTT
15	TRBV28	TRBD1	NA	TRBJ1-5	CASNLGQDIEEPQHF	TGTGCCAGCAACCTAGGACAGGACATAGAGGAGCCCCAGCATTTT
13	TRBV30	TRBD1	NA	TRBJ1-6	CALQGAYNSPLHF	TGTGCCCTACAGGGGGCATATAATTCACCCCTCCACTTT
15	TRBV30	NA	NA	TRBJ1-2	CAWVFLTSTKGGYTF	TGTGCCTGGGTCTTCCTGACTTCAACTAAAGGTGGCTACACCTTC
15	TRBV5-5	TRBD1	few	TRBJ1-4	CASSSSTGANEKLFF	TGTGCCAGCAGCTCGTCGACAGGGGCTAATGAAAAACTGTTTTTT
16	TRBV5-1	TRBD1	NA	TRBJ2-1	CASSLIGQGSYNEQFF	TGCGCCAGCAGCTTGATCGGACAGGGCTCCTACAATGAGCAGTTCTTC
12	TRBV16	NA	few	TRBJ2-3	CASSQSGDTQYF	TGTGCCAGCAGCCAATCAGGAGATACGCAGTATTTT
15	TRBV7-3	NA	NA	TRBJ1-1	CASSLIAQKNTEAFF	TGTGCCAGCAGCTTAATCGCCCAGAAGAACACTGAAGCTTTCTTT
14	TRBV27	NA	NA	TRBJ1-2	CASSFGDGTYGYTF	TGTGCCAGCAGTTTTGGGGACGGGACTTACGGCTACACCTTC
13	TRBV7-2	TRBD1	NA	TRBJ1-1	CASSLAWDREAFF	TGTGCCAGCAGCTTAGCCTGGGACAGAGAAGCTTTCTTT
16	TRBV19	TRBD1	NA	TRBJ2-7	CASSLKGQAIGLEQYF	TGTGCCAGTAGTCTAAAGGGACAGGCCATAGGTCTCGAGCAGTACTTC
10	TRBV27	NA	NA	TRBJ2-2	CAPGAGELFF	TGTGCACCGGGGGCCGGGGAGCTGTTTTTT
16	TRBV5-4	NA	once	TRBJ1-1	CASSPEHGILGGSAFF	TGTGCCAGCAGCCCGGAACATGGAATCTTGGGGGGGTCAGCTTTCTTT
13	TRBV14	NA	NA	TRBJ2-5	CASSQQPIETQYF	TGTGCCAGCAGCCAACAGCCAATCGAGACCCAGTACTTC
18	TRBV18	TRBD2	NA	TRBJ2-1	CASSPRGFGTSGYNEQFF	TGTGCCAGCTCGCCGCGGGGTTTCGGGACTAGCGGCTACAATGAGCAGTTCTTC
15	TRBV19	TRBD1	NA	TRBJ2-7	CASSYAGTGTYEQYF	TGTGCCAGTAGTTACGCCGGGACAGGAACCTACGAGCAGTACTTC
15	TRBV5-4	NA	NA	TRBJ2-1	CASSLGLSSYNEQFF	TGTGCCAGCAGCTTGGGGCTTAGCTCCTACAATGAGCAGTTCTTC
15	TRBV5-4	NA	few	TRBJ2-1	CASSSTKSILNEQFF	TGTGCCAGCAGCTCCACAAAAAGTATACTAAATGAGCAGTTCTTC
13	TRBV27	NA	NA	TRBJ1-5	CASTTDSNQPQHF	TGTGCCAGCACTACCGATAGCAATCAGCCCCAGCATTTT
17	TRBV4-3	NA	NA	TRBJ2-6	CASSQGEESSGANVLTF	TGCGCCAGCAGCCAAGGGGAAGAAAGCTCTGGGGCCAACGTCCTGACTTTC
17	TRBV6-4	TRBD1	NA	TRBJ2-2	CASSLTGGEYNTGELFF	TGTGCCAGCAGTCTGACAGGGGGCGAATACAACACCGGGGAGCTGTTTTTT
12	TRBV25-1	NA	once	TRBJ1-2	CASSQTDYGYTF	TGTGCCAGCAGTCAGACAGACTATGGCTACACCTTC
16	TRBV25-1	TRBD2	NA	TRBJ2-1	CASSELLAGRNNEQFF	TGTGCCAGCAGTGAACTACTAGCGGGGAGAAACAATGAGCAGTTCTTC
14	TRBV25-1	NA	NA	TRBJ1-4	CASSHGGVNEKLFF	TGTGCCAGCAGTCACGGAGGGGTCAATGAAAAACTGTTTTTT
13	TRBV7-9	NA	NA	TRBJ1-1	CASSAQGWTEAFF	TGTGCCAGCAGCGCACAGGGTTGGACTGAAGCTTTCTTT
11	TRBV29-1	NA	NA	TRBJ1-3	CSGDSGNTIYF	TGCAGCGGAGACTCTGGAAACACCATATATTTT
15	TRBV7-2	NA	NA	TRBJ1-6	CASTFGEGTNSPLHF	NA
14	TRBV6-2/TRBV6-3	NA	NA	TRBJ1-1	CASSYQEEGTEAFF	TGTGCCAGCAGTTACCAAGAGGAGGGCACTGAAGCTTTCTTT
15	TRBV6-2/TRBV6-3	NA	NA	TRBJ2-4	CASSRGGTRVAIQYF	TGTGCCAGCAGTAGAGGGGGGACCCGGGTCGCCATTCAGTACTTC
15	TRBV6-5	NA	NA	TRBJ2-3	CASSYSIVGADTQYF	TGTGCCAGCAGTTACTCGATAGTAGGTGCAGATACGCAGTATTTT
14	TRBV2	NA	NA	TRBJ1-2	CASSDRDLDYGYTF	TGTGCCAGCAGTGACAGGGATCTGGACTATGGCTACACCTTC
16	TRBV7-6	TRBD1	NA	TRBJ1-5	CASSPQTGEGNQPQHF	TGTGCCAGCAGCCCTCAGACAGGGGAGGGCAATCAGCCCCAGCATTTT
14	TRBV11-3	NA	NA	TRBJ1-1	CASSLGGANTEAFF	TGTGCCAGCAGCTTGGGGGGGGCGAACACTGAAGCTTTCTTT
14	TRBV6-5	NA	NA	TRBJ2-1	CASSRGGGYNEQFF	TGTGCCAGCAGCCGCGGGGGCGGGTACAATGAGCAGTTCTTC
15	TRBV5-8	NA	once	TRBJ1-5	CASSLTDPWNQPQHF	TGTGCCAGCAGCTTAACTGACCCTTGGAATCAGCCCCAGCATTTT
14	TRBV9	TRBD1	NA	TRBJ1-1	CASSVRDRGSEAFF	TGTGCCAGCAGCGTGCGAGACAGGGGGTCTGAAGCTTTCTTT
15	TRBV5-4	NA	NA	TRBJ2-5	CASSLGRAGTETQYF	TGTGCCAGCAGCTTGGGGCGGGCCGGCACGGAGACCCAGTACTTC
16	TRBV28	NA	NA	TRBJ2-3	CASTPMASRSTDTQYF	TGTGCCAGCACCCCGATGGCTAGCCGTAGCACAGATACGCAGTATTTT
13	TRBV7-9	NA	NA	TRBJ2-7	CASSVRAAYEQYF	TGTGCCAGCAGCGTCCGGGCCGCCTACGAGCAGTACTTC
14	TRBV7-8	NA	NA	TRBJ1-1	CASSRKGPNTEAFF	TGTGCCAGCAGCCGAAAGGGGCCGAACACTGAAGCTTTCTTT
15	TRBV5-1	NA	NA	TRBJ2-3	CASSLGGASTDTQYF	TGCGCCAGCAGCTTGGGGGGAGCTAGCACAGATACGCAGTATTTT
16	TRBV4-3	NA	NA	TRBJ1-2	CASSQDVTAPNYGYTF	TGCGCCAGCAGCCAAGACGTAACAGCTCCTAACTATGGCTACACCTTC
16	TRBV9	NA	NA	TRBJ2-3	CASSVGRDSGTDTQYF	TGTGCCAGCAGCGTTGGCCGGGACTCCGGGACAGATACGCAGTATTTT
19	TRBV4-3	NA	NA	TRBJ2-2	CASSQELIRPAANTGELFF	TGCGCCAGCAGCCAAGAATTGATCCGCCCAGCAGCTAACACCGGGGAGCTGTTTTTT
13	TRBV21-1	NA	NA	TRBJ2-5	CATRGGDQETQYF	TGTGCCACCCGAGGAGGAGATCAAGAGACCCAGTACTTC
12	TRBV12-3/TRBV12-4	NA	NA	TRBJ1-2	CASSLEVDGYTF	TGTGCCAGCAGCCTAGAGGTGGATGGCTACACCTTC
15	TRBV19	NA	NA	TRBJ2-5	CASSIRQGLVETQYF	TGTGCCAGTAGTATAAGGCAGGGGCTGGTAGAGACCCAGTACTTC
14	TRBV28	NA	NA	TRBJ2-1	CASSFSGSNNEQFF	TGTGCCAGCAGTTTTAGCGGCTCCAACAATGAGCAGTTCTTC
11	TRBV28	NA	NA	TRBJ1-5	CASSLDQPQHF	TGTGCCAGCAGCCTGGATCAGCCCCAGCATTTT
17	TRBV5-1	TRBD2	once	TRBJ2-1	CASRPLRRGLVWDEQFF	TGCGCCAGCAGGCCTCTAAGACGCGGACTAGTTTGGGATGAGCAGTTCTTC
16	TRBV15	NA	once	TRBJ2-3	CATSKEVGGGEDTQYF	TGTGCCACCAGCAAAGAAGTGGGGGGCGGAGAAGATACGCAGTATTTT
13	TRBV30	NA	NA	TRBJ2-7	CAWEGPSPYEQYF	TGTGCCTGGGAGGGACCGAGCCCCTACGAGCAGTACTTC
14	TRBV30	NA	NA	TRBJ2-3	CAWSSPRGTDTQYF	TGTGCCTGGAGTTCCCCTCGGGGCACAGATACGCAGTATTTT
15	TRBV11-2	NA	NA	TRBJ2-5	CASSLVRGAFQTQYF	TGTGCCAGCAGCTTAGTCCGCGGGGCTTTTCAGACCCAGTACTTC
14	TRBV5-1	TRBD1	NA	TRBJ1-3	CASSLDRGQYTIYF	TGCGCCAGCAGCTTGGACAGGGGGCAATACACCATATATTTT
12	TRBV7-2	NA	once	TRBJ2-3	CASSSDRDTQYF	TGTGCCAGCAGCTCCGACAGAGATACGCAGTATTTT
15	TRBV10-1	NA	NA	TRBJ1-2	CASSDFQRGWDGYTF	TGCGCCAGCAGTGACTTCCAGCGGGGGTGGGATGGCTACACCTTC
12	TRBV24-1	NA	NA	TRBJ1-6	CATSDANSPLHF	TGTGCCACCAGTGATGCTAATTCACCCCTCCACTTT
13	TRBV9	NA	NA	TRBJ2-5	CATSPGLQETQYF	TGTGCCACCTCACCCGGACTACAAGAGACCCAGTACTTC
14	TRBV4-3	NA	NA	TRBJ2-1	CASSQEGAYNEQFF	TGCGCCAGCAGCCAAGAAGGAGCCTACAATGAGCAGTTCTTC